The next 17 T cell receptor beta chains were all read from a single sample in a study of blood T cell repertoires in COVID-19. The protocol was immunoSEQ multiplex PCR, while the TCRdb copy is restricted to in-frame clones and leaves out a portion. The sample contains under 200,000 clones, about 84% of which appear only once. The specimen was PBMCs or T cells enriched from blood (not recorded which). Receptors were obtained from a man aged 40-55 years with acute COVID-19.

V usage is TRBV18 and J usage is TRBJ1-1; TRBD1 matches at 8 bases. CDR3 length equals 14 residues. The V gene end was trimmed by 3 bases and the J gene end by 3 bases; junction bases not matched to a gene: 3. CDR1 is KGHSH and CDR2 is LQKENI in the germline V gene. The CDR3 sequence: CASSPLDRDTEAFF. The CDR3 DNA follows: TGTGCCAGCTCACCGTTGGACAGGGACACTGAAGCTTTCTTT.

The chain couples TRBV11-2 to TRBJ1-2; D gene unclear. V was pared by 5 bases and J by 8 bases, with 18 bases between. This CDR3 region has 14 residues. The germline gives CDR1 SGHAT, CDR2 FQNNGV. CDR3 loop: CASSPSGVSGGYTF. Written as DNA, the CDR3 is TGTGCCAGCAGCCCAAGCGGGGTATCGGGGGGCTACACCTTC.

The V gene is TRBV7-2, the J gene TRBJ2-7; the match to TRBD2 covers 9 bases. CDR3 length: 18 residues. Germline V gives CDR1 SGHTA, CDR2 FQGNSA. V lost 1 base to trimming and J lost 1 base; unmatched junction nucleotides: 11. For the CDR3, the DNA is TGTGCCAGCAGCTTAGTGGGTGGGCTAGCGGGGACGTCCTACGAGCAGTACTTC. It encodes CASSLVGGLAGTSYEQYF.

The rearrangement joins TRBV11-2 to TRBJ2-5; TRBD2 agrees at 7 bases. Germline V lookup: CDR1 SGHAT, CDR2 FQNNGV. J gave up 4 bases and V 6 bases, and 14 bases lay outside the gene matches. The CDR3 extends over 16 amino acids. CDR3 DNA: TGTGCCAGCAGTTCGACTTTGTGGGGACTACGAGAGACCCAGTACTTC. Translation gives CASSSTLWGLRETQYF.

This chain connects TRBV20-1 to TRBJ1-2; TRBD1 is a possible D gene (6 bases). V gave up 8 bases and J gave up 7 bases, with 14 bases separating them. The CDR3 loop spans 11 amino acids. Germline CDR1 and CDR2: DFQATT and SNEGSKA (reference sequence). The CDR3 DNA reads as TGCAGTTCAAACAGGGAATTTGGCTACACCTTC. Translated: CSSNREFGYTF.

The chain links TRBV28 to TRBJ2-2; D is undetermined. The CDR3 has 14 residues. From germline, CDR1 is MDHEN and CDR2 SYDVKM. Trimming removed 7 bases from V and 5 bases from J, with 14 bases in between. As DNA, the CDR3 is TGTGCCAGCACCCCGCCCCGGGTTACCGGGGAGCTGTTTTTT. Translation gives CASTPPRVTGELFF.

V and J are TRBV5-4 and TRBJ2-2; 8 positions match TRBD2. The junction had 4 bases not matched to a gene; V was cut back by 4 bases and J by 5 bases. This CDR3 contains 14 residues. Germline loops: CDR1 SGHNT, CDR2 YYREEE (reference sequence). The CDR3 nucleotides read TGTGCCAGCAGCCCCGGCGGGAGGACCGGGGAGCTGTTTTTT. It codes for CASSPGGRTGELFF.

The gene calls are TRBV5-6 and TRBJ1-5; the D gene is possibly TRBD1 (5 bases). The CDR3 extends over 15 amino acids. Trimming took off 5 bases at V and 7 bases at J, with 19 bases between the two ends. The germline CDR1 and CDR2 sequences are SGHDT and YYEEEE. CDR3: CASRRWGGGSQPQHF. Here the CDR3 DNA reads TGTGCCAGCAGACGATGGGGGGGTGGGAGCCAGCCCCAGCATTTT.

V usage is TRBV6-5 and J usage is TRBJ1-1; D gene uncertain. Trimming took off 8 bases at V and 2 bases at J, with 18 bases between the two ends. The germline V gene encodes CDR1 MNHEY and CDR2 SVGAGI. The CDR3 length is 15 residues. CDR3: CASPDWPKVNTEAFF. The CDR3 DNA reads as TGTGCCAGCCCCGATTGGCCAAAAGTTAACACTGAAGCTTTCTTT.

The rearrangement links TRBV5-1 to TRBJ1-1; maybe TRBD1 (5 bases). Trimming took off 3 bases at V and 1 base at J, with 10 bases between the two ends. CDR3 size: 14 residues. CDR1 and CDR2 from the germline V gene are SGHRS and YFSETQ. Here the CDR3 DNA reads TGCGCCAGCAGCTATGACAGCCCGAACACTGAAGCTTTCTTT. Its translation: CASSYDSPNTEAFF.

This clone was detected a few times. This chain connects TRBV5-1 to TRBJ2-2, with a tentative D call TRBD2 (5 bases). Germline V gives CDR1 SGHRS, CDR2 YFSETQ. The CDR3 is made up of 15 amino acids. V was shortened by 5 bases and J by 1 base, with 12 bases between the two germline ends. The CDR3 nucleotides are TGCGCCAGCAGTCCACTTGGGAGGAACACCGGGGAGCTGTTTTTT. This encodes CASSPLGRNTGELFF.

The CDR3 DNA is TGTGCCAGCAGCCAAGATTTGGTCCTATATGGCTACACCTTC. This encodes CASSQDLVLYGYTF. V usage is TRBV14 and J usage is TRBJ1-2; no clear D gene. This CDR3 comprises 14 residues. The V end was cut by 0 bases, the J end by 5 bases, with 10 bases between. Germline V gives CDR1 SGHDN, CDR2 FVKESK.

This chain connects TRBV5-1 to TRBJ2-6, with TRBD2 matching over 7 bases. Germline loops: CDR1 SGHRS, CDR2 YFSETQ. The CDR3 loop spans 15 amino acids. V trimming: 7 bases; J trimming: 1 base; junction bases outside the gene matches: 5. CDR3 sequence: CASEGGVSGANVLTF. Here the CDR3 DNA reads TGCGCCAGCGAGGGAGGGGTTTCTGGGGCCAACGTCCTGACTTTC.

V gene TRBV4-3 combines with J gene TRBJ2-7, with 9 bases matching TRBD2. J was trimmed by 3 bases and V by 8 bases; bases with no gene match: 11. The V gene's germline CDR1 is LGHNA and CDR2 YSLEER. The CDR3 loop spans 15 amino acids. DNA for the CDR3: TGCGCCAGCGCGGGGGAGGCGGGAGGGGGCTACGAGCAGTACTTC. Its translation: CASAGEAGGGYEQYF.

This clone was counted many times. V usage is TRBV5-4 and J usage is TRBJ2-3; D remains ambiguous. The CDR3 runs to 13 residues. The V end was cut by 1 base, the J end by 6 bases, with 9 bases between. The germline gives CDR1 SGHNT, CDR2 YYREEE (reference sequence). The CDR3 DNA is TGTGCCAGCAGCTTGAAAGGAGAGGATACGCAGTATTTT. Its protein is CASSLKGEDTQYF.

The chain carries TRBV5-4 and TRBJ1-2; the D gene is possibly TRBD1 (5 bases). Trimming cost V 0 bases and J 8 bases, with 14 bases left between them. From germline, CDR1 is SGHNT and CDR2 YYREEE (reference sequence). CDR3 length: 14 residues. CDR3 region: CASSLAGQGGGYTF. In DNA form, the CDR3 reads TGTGCCAGCAGCTTGGCCGGCCAGGGAGGAGGCTACACCTTC.

V gene TRBV9 combines with J gene TRBJ1-4; D gene ambiguous. Per germline, CDR1 SGDLS and CDR2 YYNGEE. The CDR3 spans 16 residues. V was pared by 4 bases and J by 4 bases, with 17 bases between. The CDR3 sequence is CASSLQAGTGNEKLFF. The CDR3 DNA follows: TGTGCCAGCAGCCTCCAAGCGGGTACGGGTAATGAAAAACTGTTTTTT. The variable domain in full, completed from reference TRBV9 and TRBJ1-4, reads DSGVTQTPKHLITATGQRVTLRCSPRSGDLSVYWYQQSLDQGLQFLIQYYNGEERAKGNILERFSAQQFPDLHSELNLSSLELGDSALYFCASSLQAGTGNEKLFFGSGTQLSVL.